The source of this T cell receptor beta chain is a study of control samples from healthy donors and cancer patients. This CDR3 is built from 14 residues. V lost 9 bases to trimming and J lost 2 bases, with 14 bases between them. CDR1 is LNHDA, CDR2 SQIVND, per germline (reference sequence). Clones were sequenced by immunoSEQ multiplex PCR, and TCRdb holds only the in-frame ones, with some missing. The data show 51,000 or so clones, with about 80% seen just once and roughly a tenth held by the top ten. This receptor was obtained from a man between 70 and 80 years old in good health. Sequencing was performed on blood. The V and J genes are TRBV19 and TRBJ1-5; D may be TRBD1 (5 bases). The CDR3 bases are TGTGCCAGCCGGCCGGAGGGGCGCAATCAGCCCCAGCATTTT. It translates to CASRPEGRNQPQHF.